A single sample is the source of the 11 T cell receptor beta chains below, sequenced in a study of blood T cell repertoires in COVID-19. Produced via immunoSEQ multiplex PCR; TCRdb's table is partial and in-frame only. The repertoire includes fewer than 250,000 clones, 70% to 90% of them detected once, and roughly 4% sits in the top ten. What was sequenced was peripheral blood. These receptors were collected from a man between 45 and 60 years old with acute or convalescent COVID-19.

The chain combines TRBV5-4 with TRBJ2-5; 8 positions agree with TRBD2. J was trimmed by 4 bases and V by 4 bases; bases with no gene match: 6. The CDR3 runs to 14 residues. Germline CDR1 and CDR2: SGHNT and YYREEE (reference sequence). CDR3 sequence reads: CASSPRGGAETQYF. The CDR3 DNA reads as TGTGCCAGCAGCCCCCGGGGGGGGGCAGAGACCCAGTACTTC. Full variable domain (outside the CDR3, taken from reference TRBV5-4 and TRBJ2-5): ETGVTQSPTHLIKTRGQQVTLRCSSQSGHNTVSWYQQALGQGPQFIFQYYREEENGRGNFPPRFSGLQFPNYSSELNVNALELDDSALYLCASSPRGGAETQYFGPGTRLLVL.

The genes are TRBV19 and TRBJ2-7; 9 bases align to TRBD1. In germline, CDR1 is LNHDA, CDR2 SQIVND (reference sequence). The V segment lost 6 bases and the J segment 2 bases; nucleotides outside the gene matches: 5. This CDR3 contains 14 residues. The CDR3 loop is CASRRTGAPYEQYF. The CDR3 region has the DNA TGTGCCAGTAGGAGGACAGGGGCCCCCTACGAGCAGTACTTC.

The chain recombines TRBV6-1 with TRBJ1-5; D not certain. The CDR3 extends over 14 amino acids. Germline V gives CDR1 MNHNS, CDR2 SASEGT. V shed 3 bases and J shed 7 bases, with 13 bases lying between them. The CDR3 DNA reads as TGTGCCAGCAGTGACCTCAGAGGGTTGCAGCCCCAGCATTTT. It yields the protein CASSDLRGLQPQHF.

This clone is a singleton in its sample. The chain employs TRBV6-5 and TRBJ2-3, with 8 bases aligning to TRBD1. Germline trimming cut 2 bases from V and 6 bases from J; bases unmatched to any gene: 7. The CDR3 extends over 15 amino acids. The germline gives CDR1 MNHEY, CDR2 SVGAGI. CDR3 loop: CASSYVTGALDTQYF. CDR3 sequence (DNA): TGTGCCAGCAGTTACGTGACAGGGGCTTTGGATACGCAGTATTTT.

The chain uses TRBV28 and TRBJ2-1, with D possibly matching TRBD2 (5 bases). The CDR3 is made up of 14 amino acids. Trimming shortened V by 4 bases and J by 12 bases, and 19 bases separated the two germline ends. Germline-derived CDR1 and CDR2 are MDHEN and SYDVKM. The CDR3: CASSSTNSGGGQFF. For the CDR3, the DNA is TGTGCCAGCAGTTCCACAAACTCAGGTGGAGGGCAGTTCTTC.

CDR3 nucleotides: TGCGCCAGCAGCCAATTTTCGGGAGGGCCTGCCGGGGAGCTGTTTTTT. It translates to CASSQFSGGPAGELFF. The genes are TRBV4-1 and TRBJ2-2; 8 bases map to TRBD2. The CDR3 runs to 16 residues. Trimming cost V 2 bases and J 6 bases; bases outside gene matches: 8. Germline V gene data show CDR1 as MGHRA and CDR2 as YSYEKL.

This chain joins TRBV18 and TRBJ1-4; D is ambiguous. V lost 3 bases and J lost 0, with 11 bases in between. This CDR3 has 16 residues. The V gene's germline CDR1 is KGHSH and CDR2 LQKENI. DNA of the CDR3: TGTGCCAGCTCACCCCTGGCCCTTGCAACTAATGAAAAACTGTTTTTT. Protein product: CASSPLALATNEKLFF.

In its sample, this clone was seen once. The chain carries TRBV27 and TRBJ2-5; 13 bases line up with TRBD2. This CDR3 spans 14 amino acids. Germline assignment: CDR1 MNHEY and CDR2 SMNVEV (reference sequence). V shed 6 bases and J 3 bases; nucleotides not matched to a gene: 1. In nucleotides, the CDR3 is TGTGCCAGCAGGGGGACTAGCGGGGAAGAGACCCAGTACTTC. Translation gives CASRGTSGEETQYF.

This sequence joins TRBV7-8 and TRBJ1-4; TRBD1 aligns across 7 bases. CDR3 length: 15 residues. Germline CDR1 and CDR2: SGHVS and FQNEAQ. V trimming: 1 base; J trimming: 10 bases; junction bases outside the gene matches: 9. CDR3 amino acids: CASSLETGSRRKLFF. CDR3 nucleotide sequence: TGTGCCAGCAGCTTAGAGACAGGGAGTCGTCGAAAACTGTTTTTT.

The chain employs TRBV7-9 and TRBJ2-2, with D tentatively TRBD2 (6 bases). The CDR3 has 14 residues. The germline V gene has CDR1 SEHNR and CDR2 FQNEAQ (reference sequence). Trimming shortened V by 5 bases and J by 4 bases, and 11 bases separated the two germline ends. The CDR3 DNA is TGTGCCAGCAGCACCGGGACTGTCACCGGGGAGCTGTTTTTT. Translating it yields CASSTGTVTGELFF.

This chain links TRBV5-4 with TRBJ2-7; TRBD2 might be the D (5 bases). The CDR3 loop spans 14 amino acids. The V gene lost 4 bases and the J gene lost 3 bases, with 14 bases spanning the gap. Germline V gene data show CDR1 as SGHNT and CDR2 as YYREEE (reference sequence). CDR3 DNA sequence: TGTGCCAGCAGCCGAAGCGGTAGCCTCTACGAGCAGTACTTC. It specifies CASSRSGSLYEQYF.